This T cell receptor beta chain was recorded in a study of human T cells and chemical hapten exposure (dated by TCRdb to the early 2020s). As for the study more broadly: Libraries were pooled for sequencing, and per-sample TCR yields varied mainly because of small differences in library volumes within the pool. The study tracked peripheral blood TCR repertoire changes in vivo during primary and secondary sensitization to the hapten diphenylcyclopropenone (DPC) in alopecia patients. For every blood RNA sample, sequencing covered both the TCR alpha and TCR beta chains. Paper-wide results and their limitations: The number of TCRs above 1 in 1000 frequency did not change with DPC sensitization; there was no evidence of global repertoire structure alterations. Repeated subsampling changed both the strength of the expansion versus patch-test correlation and the threshold at which that correlation became significant.

Total RNA was extracted from unfractionated whole blood collected in Tempus Blood RNA tubes. About five healthy volunteers were used as TCR sequencing controls and were bled at day 0, 2 weeks and 6 weeks. Only a few counts were recorded for this clonotype. No cognate antigen has been identified for it. Base quality data are lacking; no much larger clone is found one base away. Based on the germline V gene, the CDR1 and CDR2 sequences are MNHNS and SASEGT. V sheds 7 bases and J sheds 7 bases, leaving 14 bases between their ends. The CDR3 measures 12 amino acids from cysteine to phenylalanine. The CDR3 DNA has 36 bases and is translated from base 1. Library prep was done by 5' RACE. The instrument was an Illumina MiSeq. Library preparation attached unique molecular identifiers to individual cDNA molecules for quantitative, reproducible TCR counting. The paper's processing steps were these. Samples had a median of roughly 99,000 TCRs, with a range from about 23,224 to 700,000. V, J and CDR3 annotation of the TCR reads was carried out using the Decombinator software suite. For the PS versus PT1 abundance plots, all samples were subsampled to the same number of TCRs (28,000). Expanded TCRs were defined as absent before sensitization and observed at least eight times at the 2-week time point. TCRdb trimmed public reads at Q25 via fastp, called clones via MiXCR and kept in-frame beta chains. Rows merge per CDR3 protein into single entries with the most common DNA and genes. Clone size and V and J calls follow TCRdb, not the original study. The sample data list over 70,000 distinct CDR3 sequences, and approximately 15% of these were observed just once. In total, the top ten clones hold about 6.5% of the sample.

The clonotype comes from a female donor in good health. The V and J segments used are TRBV6-1 and TRBJ2-7, and possibly TRBD2, on 6 matching bases. The nucleotide sequence is given as TGTGCCAGCAAACCGAATCGGGAGGAGCAGTACTTC. Its translation reads: CASKPNREEQYF.